This T cell receptor beta chain was identified in a study of blood T cell repertoires in COVID-19. In the study overall: Sources were T cells, B-cell-depleted T cells, or PBMCs; the material itself was cDNA or gDNA.

The CDR3 has 14 residues. J gave up 4 bases and V 4 bases, and 7 bases lay outside the gene matches. Germline values: CDR1 SGHTS, CDR2 YDEGEE. This clone was counted only a few times. Data came from immunoSEQ multiplex PCR; TCRdb stores just in-frame clones and leaves some out. In the table there are about 190,000 clones, under 80% of which are singletons. The chain employs TRBV5-8 and TRBJ1-2; 7 bases align to TRBD1. This clonotype was obtained from a man aged 50-60 years who had recovered from COVID-19. The sample comprised peripheral blood. The CDR3 here is CASSLLQGPYGYTF. The CDR3 bases are TGTGCCAGCAGCCTCTTACAGGGGCCCTATGGCTACACCTTC. Using reference TRBV5-8 and TRBJ1-2 for the parts outside the CDR3, the full variable domain is EAGVTQSPTHLIKTRGQQATLRCSPISGHTSVYWYQQALGLGLQFLLWYDEGEERNRGNFPPRFSGRQFPNYSSELNVNALELEDSALYLCASSLLQGPYGYTFGSGTRLTVV.